These 9 T cell receptor beta chains came from one sample sequenced in a study of T cell responses to AZD1222 COVID-19 vaccine. The repertoire was sequenced with immunoSEQ multiplex PCR; TCRdb's copy has only in-frame clones and lacks some. The data hold roughly 140,000 clones, with around 91% observed a single time. This material consisted of peripheral blood, taken 28 days after the second AZD1222 dose. These receptors were collected from an adult who received the AZD1222 COVID-19 vaccine.

This clone appeared a single time. The J gene is TRBJ2-1, the V gene TRBV24-1, with 13 bases aligning to TRBD2. This CDR3 has 16 residues. Trimming at V came to 1 base and at J to 7 bases, leaving 3 bases not matched to a gene. Germline values: CDR1 KGHDR, CDR2 SFDVKD. CDR3 sequence (DNA): TGTGCCACCAGTGATTTCACACTAGCGGGGGGGAATGAGCAGTTCTTC. Amino acids: CATSDFTLAGGNEQFF.

CDR3 residues: CASSSFQPGQGWTEAFF. CDR3 sequence (DNA): TGTGCCAGTAGTAGCTTCCAGCCTGGACAGGGTTGGACTGAAGCTTTCTTT. The chain uses TRBV19 and TRBJ1-1, with 8 bases identical to TRBD1. The CDR3 is made up of 17 amino acids. With V trimmed by 4 bases and J by 5 bases, 15 bases remained unmatched. Looked up from germline, CDR1 is LNHDA and CDR2 is SQIVND (reference sequence).

The V and J genes are TRBV19 and TRBJ2-1; 14 bases map to TRBD2. The junction had 6 bases not matched to a gene; V was cut back by 6 bases and J by 8 bases. This CDR3 comprises 15 residues. The germline gives CDR1 LNHDA, CDR2 SQIVND (reference sequence). As DNA, the CDR3 is TGTGCCAGTAGCCTAGGGACTAGCGGGAGTTATGAGCAGTTCTTC. It codes for CASSLGTSGSYEQFF. The full variable domain, rest sourced from reference TRBV19 and TRBJ2-1, is DGGITQSPKYLFRKEGQNVTLSCEQNLNHDAMYWYRQDPGQGLRLIYYSQIVNDFQKGDIAEGYSVSREKKESFPLTVTSAQKNPTAFYLCASSLGTSGSYEQFFGPGTRLTVL.

The CDR3 nucleotides read TGTGCCAGCAGAATAGGGGGCCGACGCGGGTTTAAGACCTACGAGCAGTACGTC. The encoded protein is CASRIGGRRGFKTYEQYV. The chain is built from TRBV28 and TRBJ2-7, with TRBD1 identical over 7 bases. This CDR3 comprises 18 residues. V lost 6 bases, J lost 2 bases, and 19 bases stayed unmatched. CDR1 and CDR2 (germline): MDHEN, SYDVKM.

The V call is TRBV29-1, the J call TRBJ2-3; 9 bases match TRBD1. The junction had 8 bases not matched to a gene; V was cut back by 3 bases and J by 4 bases. The CDR3 runs to 15 residues. Germline V gene lookup returns CDR1 SQVTM and CDR2 ANQGSEA. The CDR3 coding sequence is TGCAGCGTTGAGGTAGGGGACAGGGCCGCAGATACGCAGTATTTT. This sequence encodes CSVEVGDRAADTQYF.

The chain joins TRBV9 to TRBJ1-1, with D hard to call. The V gene lost 0 bases and the J gene lost 4 bases, with 10 bases spanning the gap. This CDR3 spans 14 amino acids. Germline V gene sequence: CDR1 SGDLS, CDR2 YYNGEE. The CDR3 is CASSVDAAGTEAFF. DNA of the CDR3: TGTGCCAGCAGCGTAGATGCGGCGGGCACTGAAGCTTTCTTT.

The V and J genes are TRBV2 and TRBJ2-1; no firm D call. The germline V gene has CDR1 SNHLY and CDR2 FYNNEI. The CDR3 covers 16 residues. Trimming shortened V by 4 bases and J by 0 bases, and 13 bases separated the two germline ends. CDR3: CASSGAPSSSYNEQFF. CDR3 nucleotide sequence: TGTGCCAGCAGTGGAGCGCCGTCGAGCTCCTACAATGAGCAGTTCTTC.

The CDR3 bases are TGTGCCACCAGACTAGCGGGAGAGGTAGATACGCAGTATTTT. This gives the protein CATRLAGEVDTQYF. The chain recombines TRBV6-4 with TRBJ2-3, with 12 bases fitting TRBD2. CDR1 and CDR2 from the germline V gene are MRHNA and SNTAGT. The CDR3 consists of 14 residues. Unmatched junction bases numbered 7, after V lost 10 bases and J lost 5 bases.

CDR3 sequence: CSASDGTGREQYF. CDR3 sequence (DNA): TGCAGTGCTAGTGATGGGACAGGGAGAGAGCAGTACTTC. The chain couples TRBV20-1 to TRBJ2-7; TRBD1 matches 9 bases. The germline V gene encodes CDR1 DFQATT and CDR2 SNEGSKA (reference sequence). V lost 3 bases and J lost 7; bases outside the gene matches: 7. This CDR3 has 13 residues.